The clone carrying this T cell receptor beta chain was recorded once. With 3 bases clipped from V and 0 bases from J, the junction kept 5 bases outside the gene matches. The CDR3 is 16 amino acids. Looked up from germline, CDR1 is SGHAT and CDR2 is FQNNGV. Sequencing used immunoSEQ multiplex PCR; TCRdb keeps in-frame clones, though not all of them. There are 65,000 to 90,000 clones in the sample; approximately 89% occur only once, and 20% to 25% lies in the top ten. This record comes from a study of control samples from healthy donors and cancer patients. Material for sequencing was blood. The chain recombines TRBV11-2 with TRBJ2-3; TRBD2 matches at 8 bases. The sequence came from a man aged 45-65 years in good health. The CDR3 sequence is CASSLNSGISTDTQYF. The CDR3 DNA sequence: TGTGCCAGCAGCTTGAATAGCGGGATTAGCACAGATACGCAGTATTTT. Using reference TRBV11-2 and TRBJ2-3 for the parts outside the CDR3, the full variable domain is EAGVAQSPRYKIIEKRQSVAFWCNPISGHATLYWYQQILGQGPKLLIQFQNNGVVDDSQLPKDRFSAERLKGVDSTLKIQPAKLEDSAVYLCASSLNSGISTDTQYFGPGTRLTVL.